One and the same sample provided the 29 T cell receptor beta chains below, sequenced in a study of T cell responses to AZD1222 COVID-19 vaccine. TCRdb's copy holds only in-frame clones and misses some; the assay was immunoSEQ multiplex PCR. The sample has 100,000 to 150,000 clones, 88% seen once. Sequencing was performed on peripheral blood, taken on day 0 of AZD1222 vaccination. These receptors were collected from an adult in good health.

The rearrangement uses TRBV6-5 and TRBJ2-3; the D gene is possibly TRBD1 (5 bases). The CDR3 sequence is 15 residues long. Germline V CDR1 and CDR2: MNHEY, SVGAGI. V was pared by 5 bases and J by 4 bases, with 16 bases between. As DNA, the CDR3 is TGTGCCAGCAGTAACGGACACGTGCTAGCAGATACGCAGTATTTT. Translation gives CASSNGHVLADTQYF.

This chain joins TRBV5-1 and TRBJ1-4; 8 positions agree with TRBD1. Germline V gives CDR1 SGHRS, CDR2 YFSETQ. This CDR3 contains 14 residues. Unmatched junction bases numbered 3, after V lost 4 bases and J lost 4 bases. CDR3 loop: CASSVTGDNEKLFF. CDR3 DNA sequence: TGCGCCAGCAGCGTGACAGGGGATAATGAAAAACTGTTTTTT.

J is TRBJ2-3 and V is TRBV6-5, with 10 positions matching TRBD2. Germline V gives CDR1 MNHEY, CDR2 SVGAGI. After removal of 7 bases from V and 2 bases from J, the junction contained 6 bases not matched to a gene. CDR3 length: 15 residues. CDR3 nucleotide sequence: TGTGCCAGCACCAGGACTAGCGGACCCACAGATACGCAGTATTTT. This gives the protein CASTRTSGPTDTQYF.

The chain links TRBV24-1 to TRBJ2-1; D is uncertain. The CDR3 is made up of 12 amino acids. Per the germline V gene, CDR1 is KGHDR and CDR2 is SFDVKD. Between the trimmed V and J ends, which lost 1 base and 9 bases, there was a span of 6 bases. CDR3 protein: CATSDFGSEQFF. The CDR3 DNA reads as TGTGCCACCAGTGATTTCGGCAGTGAGCAGTTCTTC.

This clone was detected only a few times. The rearrangement uses TRBV4-1 and TRBJ1-1; D is undetermined. The CDR3 loop spans 15 amino acids. The ends were cut back, 0 bases at V and 5 bases at J, with 13 bases in the middle. Looked up from germline, CDR1 is MGHRA and CDR2 is YSYEKL. The DNA of the CDR3 is TGCGCCAGCAGCCAAGATGGCATACCCGGGACTGAAGCTTTCTTT. It codes for CASSQDGIPGTEAFF.

The rearrangement joins TRBV7-6 to TRBJ2-1; no clear D gene. This CDR3 has 15 residues. Germline lookup yields CDR1 SGHVS and CDR2 FNYEAQ. The germline V and J ends were trimmed by 5 bases and 0 bases, with 11 bases remaining between them. CDR3 amino acids: CASSLESSSYNEQFF. Here the CDR3 DNA reads TGTGCCAGCAGCCTTGAATCCAGCTCCTACAATGAGCAGTTCTTC. The variable domain in full, with the rest retrieved from reference TRBV7-6 and TRBJ2-1, is GAGVSQSPRYKVTKRGQDVALRCDPISGHVSLYWYRQALGQGPEFLTYFNYEAQQDKSGLPNDRFSAERPEGSISTLTIQRTEQRDSAMYRCASSLESSSYNEQFFGPGTRLTVL.

The chain recombines TRBV6-2 or TRBV6-3 with TRBJ2-7; TRBD1 might be the D (5 bases). The germline gives CDR1 MNHEY, CDR2 SVGEGT. There are 14 residues in the CDR3. Trimming shortened V by 5 bases and J by 3 bases, and 14 bases separated the two germline ends. CDR3 bases: TGTGCCAGCAGTGATGGGGCCAAAGACTACGAGCAGTACTTC. Amino acids: CASSDGAKDYEQYF.

The rearrangement joins TRBV27 to TRBJ2-7; D is possibly TRBD2 (5 bases). The CDR3 sequence is 14 residues long. Germline CDR1 reads MNHEY; CDR2 reads SMNVEV (reference sequence). The V gene lost 2 bases and the J gene lost 0 bases, with 8 bases spanning the gap. As DNA, the CDR3 is TGTGCCAGCAGTTTAGGAGAGGGCTCCTACGAGCAGTACTTC. Protein product: CASSLGEGSYEQYF.

This chain connects TRBV5-4 to TRBJ2-1; D unclear. The germline V gene has CDR1 SGHNT and CDR2 YYREEE (reference sequence). The CDR3 is 13 residues long. The germline V and J ends were trimmed by 2 bases and 7 bases, with 10 bases remaining between them. CDR3 sequence reads: CASSFGMGNEQFF. The DNA for the CDR3 is TGTGCCAGCAGCTTTGGGATGGGTAATGAGCAGTTCTTC.

CDR3 DNA: TGTGCCAGCAGGCGGGAGATTGGGGAGACCCAGTACTTC. It specifies CASRREIGETQYF. The chain recombines TRBV27 with TRBJ2-5; 7 bases are a match to TRBD2. V lost 6 bases and J lost 5; bases outside the gene matches: 6. CDR1 is MNHEY and CDR2 is SMNVEV in the germline V gene (reference sequence). This CDR3 has 13 amino acids.

The chain joins TRBV2 to TRBJ2-5; 10 nucleotides agree with TRBD2. The V segment lost 10 bases and the J segment 2 bases; nucleotides outside the gene matches: 10. CDR1 SNHLY and CDR2 FYNNEI come from the germline V gene. This CDR3 is 15 amino acids long. CDR3 residues: CATPASGGIQETQYF. In nucleotides, the CDR3 is TGTGCCACCCCAGCTAGCGGGGGCATACAAGAGACCCAGTACTTC.

The chain has TRBV2 and TRBJ1-1, with 9 bases that match TRBD1. The CDR3 consists of 14 residues. Germline trimming cut 4 bases from V and 5 bases from J; bases unmatched to any gene: 5. Germline V gives CDR1 SNHLY, CDR2 FYNNEI. The CDR3 DNA is TGTGCCAGCAGTGCCGGGACAGGGAAGACTGAAGCTTTCTTT. It is translated as CASSAGTGKTEAFF.

This chain connects TRBV5-1 to TRBJ1-1; a weak D match, TRBD1 (5 bases). CDR3 length equals 14 residues. V gave up 4 bases and J gave up 5 bases, with 15 bases separating them. Germline CDR1 and CDR2: SGHRS and YFSETQ. CDR3 DNA: TGCGCCAGCAGCCCCGGGACCTCGGCAACTGAAGCTTTCTTT. This translates into CASSPGTSATEAFF.

V gene TRBV3-1 (or the pseudogene TRBV3-2) combines with J gene TRBJ2-1, with 8 nucleotides matching TRBD1. The trim removed 2 bases at V and 0 bases at J, leaving 12 bases unmatched. The CDR3 contains 19 residues. Germline lookup yields CDR1 LGHDT and CDR2 YNNKEL (reference sequence). The CDR3 coding sequence is TGTGCCAGCAGCCAACTCTACCGGACAGGGCCGAGCTCCTACAATGAGCAGTTCTTC. It is translated as CASSQLYRTGPSSYNEQFF.

V is TRBV5-1 and J is TRBJ1-5; D gene ambiguous. V dropped 2 bases and J dropped 3 bases, with 6 bases sitting between them. The CDR3 totals 13 residues. The germline CDR1 and CDR2 sequences are SGHRS and YFSETQ. The CDR3 is CASSFEDNQPQHF. Here the CDR3 DNA reads TGCGCCAGCAGCTTCGAGGACAATCAGCCCCAGCATTTT.

The chain recombines TRBV6-6 with TRBJ1-3; D unresolved. From germline, CDR1 is MNHNY and CDR2 SVGAGI (reference sequence). V was trimmed by 2 bases and J by 0 bases, leaving 5 bases between them. This CDR3 contains 14 residues. The CDR3 here is CASSYASSGNTIYF. As DNA, the CDR3 is TGTGCCAGCAGTTACGCAAGCTCTGGAAACACCATATATTTT.

This chain joins TRBV27 and TRBJ2-2; D is unclear. This CDR3 has 12 amino acids. V lost 4 bases and J lost 5, with 5 bases in between. Germline V gene sequence: CDR1 MNHEY, CDR2 SMNVEV (reference sequence). CDR3 nucleotides: TGTGCCAGCAGTTCGGGTACCGGGGAGCTGTTTTTT. As protein: CASSSGTGELFF.

Of note for this clone: One end of the junction does not line up with germline, which may come from a read error. CDR3 loop: CASSADGGYYEQFF. For the CDR3, the DNA is TGTGCCAGCAGCGCGGATGGCGGCTACTATGAGCAGTTCTTC. V gene TRBV9 combines with J gene TRBJ2-1; D remains ambiguous. This CDR3 region has 14 residues. CDR1 and CDR2 from the germline V gene are SGDLS and YYNGEE.

The chain carries TRBV2 and TRBJ1-5; D is perhaps TRBD1 (6 bases). This CDR3 contains 15 residues. V was trimmed by 4 bases and J by 0 bases, leaving 10 bases between them. Germline-derived CDR1 and CDR2 are SNHLY and FYNNEI. CDR3 protein: CASSADRYSNQPQHF. Written as DNA, the CDR3 is TGTGCCAGCAGTGCCGACAGGTATAGCAATCAGCCCCAGCATTTT.

Written as DNA, the CDR3 is TGTGCCAGCAGCGCGCAGGGTTCCGTGGAGACCCAGTACTTC. Its protein product is CASSAQGSVETQYF. This sequence joins TRBV5-4 and TRBJ2-5; weak D call: TRBD1 (5 bases). Looked up from germline, CDR1 is SGHNT and CDR2 is YYREEE (reference sequence). The CDR3 spans 14 residues. Trimming pared 4 bases from V and 5 bases from J, leaving 15 bases between.

This chain links TRBV4-1 with TRBJ2-4; 9 nucleotides match TRBD2. The germline V gene has CDR1 MGHRA and CDR2 YSYEKL. The CDR3 spans 17 residues. Trimming at V came to 0 bases and at J to 1 base, leaving 4 bases not matched to a gene. Here the CDR3 reads CASSQDRAGGAKNIQYF. CDR3 nucleotides: TGCGCCAGCAGCCAAGATCGGGCGGGGGGGGCCAAAAACATTCAGTACTTC.

The rearrangement joins TRBV5-8 to TRBJ1-4; 9 bases match TRBD1. CDR1 is SGHTS, CDR2 YDEGEE, per germline. The trim removed 7 bases at V and 1 base at J, leaving 2 bases unmatched. The CDR3 is 14 residues long. The CDR3, as DNA: TGTGCCAGCGGGACAGGGAGAACTAATGAAAAACTGTTTTTT. This codes for CASGTGRTNEKLFF.

CDR3 nucleotide sequence: TGTGCCAGCAGCTTAGCCAGTGATCAGCCCCAGCATTTT. It translates to CASSLASDQPQHF. This rearrangement joins TRBV7-9 to TRBJ1-5; D unclear. Per germline, CDR1 SEHNR and CDR2 FQNEAQ (reference sequence). The V and J ends lost 0 bases and 5 bases respectively, with 5 bases between them. The CDR3 has 13 amino acids.

The table lists this clone with a few counts. This chain uses TRBV4-3 with TRBJ1-4; 7 bases map to TRBD1. Losses at the gene ends were 0 bases for V and 8 bases for J; bases not matched to a gene: 9. Germline V lookup: CDR1 LGHNA, CDR2 YSLEER. The CDR3 sequence is 16 residues long. Here the CDR3 reads CASSQEWGEGGEKLFF. Here the CDR3 DNA reads TGCGCCAGCAGCCAAGAATGGGGTGAAGGGGGCGAAAAACTGTTTTTT.

The J gene is TRBJ1-4, the V gene TRBV7-9; D is unclear. The CDR3 consists of 15 residues. The germline CDR1 and CDR2 sequences are SEHNR and FQNEAQ (reference sequence). With 5 bases removed from V and 8 bases from J, the gap between germline ends came to 18 bases. The CDR3, as DNA: TGTGCCAGCAGCCCGCCGGACGGATTTGGGGAAAAACTGTTTTTT. This encodes CASSPPDGFGEKLFF.

The chain has TRBV11-3 and TRBJ2-4; D gene unclear. Trimming cost V 0 bases and J 13 bases, with 10 bases left between them. From germline, CDR1 is SGHNT and CDR2 YENEEA. This CDR3 spans 12 amino acids. CDR3 in DNA: TGTGCCAGCAGCTTAGAACACGGGCAGCAGTACTTC. It yields the protein CASSLEHGQQYF.

The chain links TRBV27 to TRBJ1-1, with D maybe TRBD1 (5 bases). The CDR3 runs to 15 residues. The germline V and J ends were trimmed by 3 bases and 7 bases, with 18 bases remaining between them. Germline V gene sequence: CDR1 MNHEY, CDR2 SMNVEV (reference sequence). CDR3 region: CASSFNQGGGDEAFF. CDR3 nucleotides: TGTGCCAGCAGTTTTAATCAGGGTGGCGGGGATGAAGCTTTCTTT.

The gene calls are TRBV7-3 and TRBJ2-5, with a possible D match to TRBD2 (6 bases). Trimming pared 0 bases from V and 4 bases from J, leaving 12 bases between. Germline CDR1 reads SGHTA; CDR2 reads FQGTGA. This CDR3 has 15 residues. The CDR3 reads CASSLTGGRGETQYF. The CDR3 bases are TGTGCCAGCAGCTTAACCGGAGGGCGCGGAGAGACCCAGTACTTC. Together with reference TRBV7-3 and TRBJ2-5, the CDR3 gives the full variable domain: GAGVSQTPSNKVTEKGKYVELRCDPISGHTALYWYRQSLGQGPEFLIYFQGTGAADDSGLPNDRFFAVRPEGSVSTLKIQRTERGDSAVYLCASSLTGGRGETQYFGPGTRLLVL.

The chain combines TRBV30 with TRBJ1-1; 7 nucleotides align to TRBD1. CDR1 is GTSNPN, CDR2 SVGIG, per germline (reference sequence). V lost 3 bases to trimming and J lost 6 bases; unmatched junction nucleotides: 7. CDR3 length equals 13 residues. CDR3 coding DNA: TGTGCCTGGAGCCAGACAGGGCGCCCTGAAGCTTTCTTT. It codes for CAWSQTGRPEAFF.